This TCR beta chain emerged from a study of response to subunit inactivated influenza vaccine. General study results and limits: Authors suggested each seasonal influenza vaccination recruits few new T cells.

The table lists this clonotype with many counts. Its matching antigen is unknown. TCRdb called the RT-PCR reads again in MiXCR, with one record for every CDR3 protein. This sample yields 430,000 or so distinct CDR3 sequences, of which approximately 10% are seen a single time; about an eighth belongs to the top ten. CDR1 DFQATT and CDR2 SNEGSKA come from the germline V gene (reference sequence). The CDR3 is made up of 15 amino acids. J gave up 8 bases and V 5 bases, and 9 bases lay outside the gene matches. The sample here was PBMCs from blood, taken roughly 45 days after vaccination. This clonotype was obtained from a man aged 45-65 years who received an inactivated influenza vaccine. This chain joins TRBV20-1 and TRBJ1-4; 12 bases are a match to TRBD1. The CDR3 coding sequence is TGCAGTGCTTACGACGGGACAGGGGGCCGGGAAAAACTGTTTTTT. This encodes CSAYDGTGGREKLFF.